This entry lists 22 T cell receptor beta chains sequenced from one sample in a study of cytomegalovirus exposure and HLA in healthy donors. This PCR relied on a set of 60 Vbeta primers and 13 Jbeta primers. Profiling relied on immunoSEQ multiplex PCR, and the TCRdb table lists in-frame clones only, not all of them. Here the sample table reports 150,000 or so clones. Sequenced input: PBMCs. Receptor source: an older woman in good health and CMV-seronegative.

J is TRBJ2-1 and V is TRBV5-1, with D possibly matching TRBD1 (6 bases). The CDR3 extends over 14 amino acids. Per germline, CDR1 SGHRS and CDR2 YFSETQ. The ends were cut back, 0 bases at V and 10 bases at J, with 14 bases in the middle. CDR3 amino acids: CASSLVAGTLEQFF. The CDR3 DNA is TGCGCCAGCAGCTTGGTAGCCGGGACACTCGAGCAGTTCTTC.

V and J are TRBV11-2 and TRBJ2-3, with a weak D call TRBD2 (6 bases). V was pared by 5 bases and J by 0 bases, with 12 bases between. This CDR3 is built from 15 residues. Germline CDR1 and CDR2: SGHAT and FQNNGV. CDR3 protein: CASSPLAVSTDTQYF. CDR3 coding DNA: TGTGCCAGCAGCCCCTTAGCGGTTAGCACAGATACGCAGTATTTT.

The chain joins TRBV2 to TRBJ2-7; D perhaps matches TRBD1 (6 bases). Germline lookup yields CDR1 SNHLY and CDR2 FYNNEI. V lost 6 bases, J lost 0 bases, and 15 bases lay in between. The CDR3 runs to 15 residues. The CDR3 DNA sequence: TGTGCCAGCAGAGCGATGGAGGACAGCTCCTACGAGCAGTACTTC. The encoded protein is CASRAMEDSSYEQYF.

The gene calls are TRBV7-9 and TRBJ2-7; 7 nucleotides match TRBD2. Per the germline V gene, CDR1 is SEHNR and CDR2 is FQNEAQ (reference sequence). This CDR3 spans 15 amino acids. The J segment lost 7 bases and the V segment lost 5 bases, leaving 14 bases of the junction unmatched. Here the CDR3 DNA reads TGTGCCAGCAGCGCCCTTGGCGGGAGAAGAGGGGAGCAGTACTTC. It encodes CASSALGGRRGEQYF.

The CDR3 loop reads CASSRDRGYYGYTF. The CDR3 DNA reads as TGTGCCAGCAGCCGGGACAGGGGATACTATGGCTACACCTTC. The chain recombines TRBV13 with TRBJ1-2; 10 bases agree with TRBD1. This CDR3 contains 14 residues. Per germline, CDR1 PRHDT and CDR2 FYEKMQ (reference sequence). J gave up 3 bases and V 5 bases, and 3 bases lay outside the gene matches.

This chain joins TRBV5-5 and TRBJ1-1; weak D call: TRBD1 (6 bases). Germline values: CDR1 SGHKS, CDR2 YYEKEE (reference sequence). The CDR3 runs to 12 residues. V lost 0 bases to trimming and J lost 10 bases, with 10 bases between them. The CDR3 region is CASSLAGVPAFF. The CDR3 nucleotides read TGTGCCAGCAGCTTGGCAGGGGTTCCAGCTTTCTTT.

The J gene is TRBJ1-1, the V gene TRBV9; 9 bases fit TRBD1. CDR3 length: 14 amino acids. The V segment lost 4 bases and the J segment 8 bases; nucleotides outside the gene matches: 9. Per germline, CDR1 SGDLS and CDR2 YYNGEE. This CDR3 is CASSPSGTGPEAFF. In DNA form, the CDR3 reads TGTGCCAGCAGCCCGTCCGGGACAGGGCCCGAAGCTTTCTTT. Variable domain in full (rest from reference TRBV9 and TRBJ1-1): DSGVTQTPKHLITATGQRVTLRCSPRSGDLSVYWYQQSLDQGLQFLIQYYNGEERAKGNILERFSAQQFPDLHSELNLSSLELGDSALYFCASSPSGTGPEAFFGQGTRLTVV.

In the case of this clone: The junction departs from germline at one end; a sequencing error may be responsible. The V call is TRBV15, the J call TRBJ2-7, with 7 positions matching TRBD1. Germline loops: CDR1 LNHNV, CDR2 YYDKDF (reference sequence). The CDR3 totals 16 residues. The CDR3 sequence: CATNRDPRQGFGEQYF. In DNA form, the CDR3 reads TGTGCCACCAACAGAGATCCCAGACAGGGATTCGGCGAGCAGTACTTC.

The chain is built from TRBV7-9 and TRBJ2-5; TRBD1 is a possible D gene (6 bases). The germline gives CDR1 SEHNR, CDR2 FQNEAQ (reference sequence). V was pared by 4 bases and J by 0 bases, with 9 bases between. The length of the CDR3 is 14 residues. This CDR3 is CASSSDSYQETQYF. The DNA of the CDR3 is TGTGCCAGCAGCTCGGACAGTTACCAAGAGACCCAGTACTTC.

The V gene is TRBV2, the J gene TRBJ2-7; a weak D match, TRBD1 (8 bases). From germline, CDR1 is SNHLY and CDR2 FYNNEI. CDR3 length: 15 residues. The V end was cut by 6 bases, the J end by 3 bases, with 18 bases between. The CDR3 sequence: CASRGGTGSHYEQYF. CDR3 coding DNA: TGTGCCAGCAGGGGGGGGACAGGTTCCCACTACGAGCAGTACTTC.

The V call is TRBV21-1, the J call TRBJ1-1; TRBD1 is taken as the D call from the table, unchecked against the DNA. TRBV21-1 constitutes a pseudogene. This CDR3 comprises 18 residues. The DNA of the CDR3 is TGTGCCAGCAGCAAATGGGCCTCGACAGACCAACTGAACACTGAAGCTTTCTTT. Translating gives CASSKWASTDQLNTEAFF.

The chain joins TRBV5-1 to TRBJ2-3; no clear D. Trimming shortened V by 2 bases and J by 0 bases, and 4 bases separated the two germline ends. CDR1 is SGHRS and CDR2 is YFSETQ in the germline V gene. The CDR3 is 13 amino acids. In nucleotides, the CDR3 is TGCGCCAGCAGCTTTCCTAGCACAGATACGCAGTATTTT. Its protein product is CASSFPSTDTQYF.

J is TRBJ2-2 and V is TRBV5-5; the match to TRBD1 covers 7 bases. Germline V gene data show CDR1 as SGHKS and CDR2 as YYEKEE (reference sequence). With 2 bases clipped from V and 2 bases from J, the junction kept 3 bases outside the gene matches. The CDR3 loop spans 15 amino acids. The CDR3 sequence: CASSLEGANTGELFF. CDR3 coding DNA: TGTGCCAGCAGCTTAGAGGGGGCCAACACCGGGGAGCTGTTTTTT.

The V gene is TRBV7-6, the J gene TRBJ2-7; 8 nucleotides line up with TRBD2. This CDR3 comprises 15 residues. V lost 1 base, J lost 4 bases, and 6 bases stayed unmatched. Germline V gene lookup returns CDR1 SGHVS and CDR2 FNYEAQ. CDR3 protein: CASSLGPGLDYEQYF. For the CDR3, the DNA is TGTGCCAGCAGCTTAGGTCCGGGACTAGATTACGAGCAGTACTTC.

This chain uses TRBV7-2 with TRBJ2-5; the D gene is possibly TRBD2 (5 bases). The germline CDR1 and CDR2 sequences are SGHTA and FQGNSA. This CDR3 contains 14 residues. Trimming cost V 7 bases and J 2 bases, with 14 bases left between them. The CDR3 reads CASTSTRGQETQYF. As DNA, the CDR3 is TGTGCCAGCACCTCCACCCGAGGGCAAGAGACCCAGTACTTC.

The DNA of the CDR3 is TGTGCCAGCAGTTCAGGCAGGACTTACTACGAGCAGTACTTC. Its protein is CASSSGRTYYEQYF. The chain carries TRBV6-5 and TRBJ2-7, with a possible D match to TRBD2 (5 bases). Germline CDR1 and CDR2: MNHEY and SVGAGI. The germline V and J ends were trimmed by 4 bases and 3 bases, with 13 bases remaining between them. This CDR3 region has 14 residues.

The gene calls are TRBV7-9 and TRBJ1-1; D is unclear. Trimming took off 1 base at V and 4 bases at J, with 10 bases between the two ends. This CDR3 region has 14 residues. From germline, CDR1 is SEHNR and CDR2 FQNEAQ (reference sequence). The DNA of the CDR3 is TGTGCCAGCAGCTTAGTGTTAGGCGGCACTGAAGCTTTCTTT. Protein sequence: CASSLVLGGTEAFF. The full variable domain, its missing parts supplied by reference TRBV7-9 and TRBJ1-1, is DTGVSQNPRHKITKRGQNVTFRCDPISEHNRLYWYRQTLGQGPEFLTYFQNEAQLEKSRLLSDRFSAERPKGSFSTLEIQRTEQGDSAMYLCASSLVLGGTEAFFGQGTRLTVV.

V usage is TRBV29-1 and J usage is TRBJ2-7; D might be TRBD1 (5 bases). Germline CDR1 reads SQVTM; CDR2 reads ANQGSEA. The CDR3 consists of 13 residues. V was clipped by 5 bases and J by 2 bases, with 13 bases between them. The CDR3 sequence is CSVYQTGPYEQYF. The CDR3 coding sequence is TGCAGCGTTTATCAAACAGGACCCTACGAGCAGTACTTC.

V is TRBV5-4 and J is TRBJ1-6, with D unclear. The length of the CDR3 is 15 residues. V shed 5 bases and J shed 10 bases, with 19 bases lying between them. Germline V gene sequence: CDR1 SGHNT, CDR2 YYREEE (reference sequence). The CDR3 DNA reads as TGTGCCAGCAGTACGCAAAGGCAAAAGGAGTCACCCCTCCACTTT. Residues: CASSTQRQKESPLHF.

V gene TRBV5-1 combines with J gene TRBJ2-2; D is perhaps TRBD1 (6 bases). This CDR3 comprises 18 residues. V was clipped by 4 bases and J by 0 bases, with 19 bases between them. The germline V gene has CDR1 SGHRS and CDR2 YFSETQ. CDR3 coding DNA: TGCGCCAGCAGCCAGACACAGGGTCCGTTTGCGAACACCGGGGAGCTGTTTTTT. Encoded protein: CASSQTQGPFANTGELFF.

This chain links TRBV5-1 with TRBJ1-1, with D tentatively TRBD1 (6 bases). This CDR3 comprises 14 residues. From germline, CDR1 is SGHRS and CDR2 YFSETQ. Trimming pared 4 bases from V and 6 bases from J, leaving 16 bases between. The CDR3 here is CASSAQGNGAEAFF. Written as DNA, the CDR3 is TGCGCCAGCAGCGCACAGGGTAATGGTGCTGAAGCTTTCTTT.

The chain recombines TRBV9 with TRBJ2-5; the match to TRBD2 covers 8 bases. Trimming at V came to 3 bases and at J to 0 bases, leaving 4 bases not matched to a gene. This CDR3 contains 15 residues. Germline-derived CDR1 and CDR2 are SGDLS and YYNGEE. Written as DNA, the CDR3 is TGTGCCAGCAGCGCCCGGGGGGGGAACCAAGAGACCCAGTACTTC. As protein: CASSARGGNQETQYF.